This TCR beta chain was obtained from a study of blood T cell repertoires in COVID-19. In the study overall: Sources were T cells, B-cell-depleted T cells, or PBMCs; the material itself was cDNA or gDNA.

The germline CDR1 and CDR2 sequences are SGHRS and YFSETQ. V was pared by 5 bases and J by 0 bases, with 12 bases between. CDR3 length: 15 residues. Authors' processing steps: Estimates of nucleated cell counts were drawn from the amplification of reference gene primers. Assay used: immunoSEQ multiplex PCR; TCRdb lists only in-frame clones, some missing. The V and J calls and the clone size are those of that table, but D and trimming were determined from the DNA. The sample has hundreds of thousands of clones; approximately 84% are singletons. The specimen was peripheral blood. This receptor was taken from a woman older than 75 with acute or convalescent COVID-19. The V call is TRBV5-1, the J call TRBJ2-1; D possibly corresponds to TRBD2 (7 bases). The CDR3 is CASSSGGRSYNEQFF. The CDR3 nucleotides read TGCGCCAGCAGTTCCGGGGGGCGCTCCTACAATGAGCAGTTCTTC.